This is a list of T cell receptor beta chains from one sample in a study of cytomegalovirus exposure and HLA in healthy donors. Generated by immunoSEQ multiplex PCR, the TCRdb table keeps only in-frame clones and is missing some. The repertoire table contains 100,000 to 150,000 clones. Sequencing was performed on PBMCs. These TCRs come from a man younger than 30 in good health and CMV-seronegative. CDR3s include the opening cysteine and the closing phenylalanine or tryptophan. The order of the fields is J gene, clone size, D gene, V gene, CDR3 protein, CDR3 DNA. The D gene is left open where the match is weak. Clone size, where shown, is once, few, many, or a class for clones that have expanded.

j_gene: TRBJ2-3; abundance: NA; d_gene: TRBD2; v_gene: TRBV7-2; CDR3aa: CASSLTSGVTLDTQYF; CDR3nt: TGTGCCAGCAGCCTTACTAGCGGGGTGACGCTGGATACGCAGTATTTT
j_gene: TRBJ2-7; abundance: NA; d_gene: TRBD1; v_gene: TRBV4-3; CDR3aa: CASSQTRDRGYEQYF; CDR3nt: TGCGCCAGCAGCCAAACTCGAGACAGGGGCTACGAGCAGTACTTC
j_gene: TRBJ2-1; abundance: NA; d_gene: NA; v_gene: TRBV7-2; CDR3aa: CASSRNRNEQFF; CDR3nt: TGTGCCAGCAGCCGGAACAGAAATGAGCAGTTCTTC
j_gene: TRBJ1-4; abundance: NA; d_gene: NA; v_gene: TRBV5-8; CDR3aa: CASSSERGGEKLFF; CDR3nt: TGTGCCAGCAGCTCGGAAAGGGGAGGTGAAAAACTGTTTTTT
j_gene: TRBJ2-5; abundance: NA; d_gene: TRBD1; v_gene: TRBV5-6; CDR3aa: CASSSTGGEETQYF; CDR3nt: TGTGCCAGCAGCTCGACAGGGGGCGAGGAGACCCAGTACTTC
j_gene: TRBJ1-1; abundance: NA; d_gene: NA; v_gene: TRBV7-9; CDR3aa: CASSLAQGSGFF; CDR3nt: TGTGCCAGCAGCTTAGCTCAGGGGAGTGGGTTCTTT
j_gene: TRBJ1-4; abundance: NA; d_gene: TRBD1; v_gene: TRBV29-1; CDR3aa: CSAGAGGTNEKLFF; CDR3nt: TGCAGCGCCGGGGCAGGGGGCACTAATGAAAAACTGTTTTTT
j_gene: TRBJ1-1; abundance: NA; d_gene: NA; v_gene: TRBV6-6; CDR3aa: CASSSQVNTEAFF; CDR3nt: TGTGCCAGCAGTTCACAGGTGAACACTGAAGCTTTCTTT
j_gene: TRBJ2-7; abundance: NA; d_gene: TRBD1; v_gene: TRBV28; CDR3aa: CASSRDRAYEQYF; CDR3nt: TGTGCCAGCAGTAGGGACAGGGCCTACGAGCAGTACTTC
j_gene: TRBJ2-2; abundance: medium-sized; d_gene: NA; v_gene: TRBV6-4; CDR3aa: CASSDGSDTGELFF; CDR3nt: TGTGCCAGCAGTGACGGGAGTGACACCGGGGAGCTGTTTTTT
j_gene: TRBJ1-5; abundance: NA; d_gene: NA; v_gene: TRBV7-2; CDR3aa: CASSSLEGQPQHF; CDR3nt: TGTGCCAGCAGCTCCCTAGAGGGTCAGCCCCAGCATTTT
j_gene: TRBJ1-5; abundance: NA; d_gene: NA; v_gene: TRBV6-5; CDR3aa: CASSYLGANQPQHF; CDR3nt: TGTGCCAGCAGTTACTTAGGGGCGAACCAGCCCCAGCATTTT
j_gene: TRBJ1-3; abundance: NA; d_gene: NA; v_gene: TRBV14; CDR3aa: CASSQDLRGNTIYF; CDR3nt: TGTGCCAGCAGCCAAGACTTGCGCGGAAACACCATATATTTT
j_gene: TRBJ2-7; abundance: NA; d_gene: NA; v_gene: TRBV10-1; CDR3aa: CASRRRAPYEQYF; CDR3nt: TGCGCCAGCAGAAGGCGGGCCCCCTACGAGCAGTACTTC
j_gene: TRBJ2-7; abundance: NA; d_gene: NA; v_gene: TRBV18; CDR3aa: CASSPPSTAYEQYF; CDR3nt: TGTGCCAGCTCACCACCCTCAACAGCCTACGAGCAGTACTTC
j_gene: TRBJ2-7; abundance: NA; d_gene: TRBD2; v_gene: TRBV6-6; CDR3aa: CASSAPSGRTPNEQYF; CDR3nt: TGTGCCAGCAGTGCCCCTAGCGGGAGGACCCCCAACGAGCAGTACTTC
j_gene: TRBJ2-7; abundance: NA; d_gene: NA; v_gene: TRBV29-1; CDR3aa: CSVEAIGEAYAQYF; CDR3nt: TGCAGCGTTGAAGCCATCGGGGAAGCCTACGCGCAGTACTTC
j_gene: TRBJ1-1; abundance: NA; d_gene: TRBD1; v_gene: TRBV19; CDR3aa: CASTPRGQVMNTEAFF; CDR3nt: TGTGCCAGTACCCCACGGGGACAGGTAATGAACACTGAAGCTTTCTTT
j_gene: TRBJ1-2; abundance: NA; d_gene: TRBD1; v_gene: TRBV2; CDR3aa: CASRRDSRYTF; CDR3nt: TGTGCCAGCAGGCGGGACAGTCGCTACACCTTC
j_gene: TRBJ2-2; abundance: NA; d_gene: NA; v_gene: TRBV9; CDR3aa: CASSLDTGELFF; CDR3nt: TGTGCCAGCAGCCTCGACACCGGGGAGCTGTTTTTT
j_gene: TRBJ2-5; abundance: NA; d_gene: TRBD2; v_gene: TRBV28; CDR3aa: CASNQGASGAETQYF; CDR3nt: TGTGCCAGCAACCAAGGGGCTAGCGGGGCAGAGACCCAGTACTTC
j_gene: TRBJ2-5; abundance: NA; d_gene: NA; v_gene: TRBV4-1; CDR3aa: CASSQVPLQETQYF; CDR3nt: TGCGCCAGCAGCCAAGTCCCTCTTCAAGAGACCCAGTACTTC
j_gene: TRBJ2-2; abundance: NA; d_gene: TRBD1; v_gene: TRBV28; CDR3aa: CASITGATGELFF; CDR3nt: TGTGCCTCTATAACAGGGGCAACCGGGGAGCTGTTTTTT
j_gene: TRBJ2-5; abundance: NA; d_gene: NA; v_gene: TRBV9; CDR3aa: CASSVAAGLYQETQYF; CDR3nt: TGTGCCAGCAGCGTAGCTGCGGGACTGTACCAAGAGACCCAGTACTTC
j_gene: TRBJ2-1; abundance: NA; d_gene: NA; v_gene: TRBV2; CDR3aa: CASSEEGTGRRNEQFF; CDR3nt: TGTGCCAGCAGTGAAGAGGGAACGGGGAGGAGAAATGAGCAGTTCTTC
j_gene: TRBJ1-5; abundance: NA; d_gene: NA; v_gene: TRBV15; CDR3aa: CATRKTDYSNQPQHF; CDR3nt: TGTGCCACCAGAAAAACAGATTATAGCAATCAGCCCCAGCATTTT
j_gene: TRBJ2-7; abundance: NA; d_gene: NA; v_gene: TRBV6-5; CDR3aa: CASYPSGWGEQYF; CDR3nt: TGTGCCAGCTACCCCTCGGGGTGGGGCGAGCAGTACTTC
j_gene: TRBJ2-5; abundance: NA; d_gene: NA; v_gene: TRBV10-3; CDR3aa: CAISRASGETQYF; CDR3nt: TGTGCCATTAGCAGGGCAAGCGGGGAGACCCAGTACTTC
j_gene: TRBJ2-3; abundance: NA; d_gene: TRBD1; v_gene: TRBV13; CDR3aa: CASSHQTGRLFTQYF; CDR3nt: TGTGCCAGCAGCCACCAGACAGGGCGCCTTTTTACGCAGTATTTT
j_gene: TRBJ2-3; abundance: NA; d_gene: NA; v_gene: TRBV4-1; CDR3aa: CASSQDPGNTDTQYF; CDR3nt: TGCGCCAGCAGCCAAGATCCGGGAAACACAGATACGCAGTATTTT
j_gene: TRBJ2-1; abundance: NA; d_gene: TRBD2; v_gene: TRBV5-3; CDR3aa: CARSSPLPTSVSYNEQFF; CDR3nt: TGTGCCAGAAGCTCGCCCTTACCGACTAGCGTCTCCTACAATGAGCAGTTCTTC
j_gene: TRBJ1-2; abundance: NA; d_gene: NA; v_gene: TRBV29-1; CDR3aa: CSVDPRQGHGYTF; CDR3nt: TGCAGCGTTGATCCCCGGCAGGGGCATGGCTACACCTTC
j_gene: TRBJ2-5; abundance: NA; d_gene: NA; v_gene: TRBV9; CDR3aa: CASSVGGILQETQYF; CDR3nt: TGTGCCAGCAGCGTAGGGGGCATTCTACAAGAGACCCAGTACTTC
j_gene: TRBJ1-2; abundance: NA; d_gene: TRBD1; v_gene: TRBV18; CDR3aa: CASSQTPGQAYGYTF; CDR3nt: TGTGCCAGCTCACAGACTCCGGGACAGGCCTATGGCTACACCTTC
j_gene: TRBJ2-3; abundance: NA; d_gene: TRBD2; v_gene: TRBV7-9; CDR3aa: CASSQGTSGITQYF; CDR3nt: TGTGCCAGCAGCCAAGGGACTAGCGGGATTACGCAGTATTTT
j_gene: TRBJ2-7; abundance: NA; d_gene: NA; v_gene: TRBV7-6; CDR3aa: CASSLSGYEQYF; CDR3nt: TGTGCCAGCAGCTTATCAGGGTACGAGCAGTACTTC
j_gene: TRBJ1-4; abundance: NA; d_gene: TRBD1; v_gene: TRBV6-1; CDR3aa: CASTANQAGTGIF; CDR3nt: TGTGCCAGCACCGCTAACCAAGCTGGGACAGGGATTTTT
j_gene: TRBJ2-3; abundance: NA; d_gene: TRBD1; v_gene: TRBV7-3; CDR3aa: CASSRDRANTDTQYF; CDR3nt: TGTGCCAGCAGTAGGGACAGGGCCAACACAGATACGCAGTATTTT
j_gene: TRBJ2-7; abundance: NA; d_gene: NA; v_gene: TRBV9; CDR3aa: CASNSRGSWDYEQYF; CDR3nt: TGTGCCAGCAACTCCAGGGGTTCGTGGGACTACGAGCAGTACTTC
j_gene: TRBJ2-7; abundance: NA; d_gene: NA; v_gene: TRBV7-2; CDR3aa: CASSPGVHYEQYF; CDR3nt: TGTGCCAGCAGCCCCGGGGTACACTACGAGCAGTACTTC
j_gene: TRBJ2-1; abundance: NA; d_gene: TRBD2; v_gene: TRBV7-2; CDR3aa: CASSLILLAGGNEQFF; CDR3nt: TGTGCCAGCAGCTTAATTTTACTAGCGGGAGGCAATGAGCAGTTCTTC
j_gene: TRBJ2-1; abundance: NA; d_gene: TRBD2; v_gene: TRBV7-6; CDR3aa: CASSLGGGGEQFF; CDR3nt: TGTGCCAGCAGCTTAGGCGGGGGTGGTGAGCAGTTCTTC
j_gene: TRBJ1-1; abundance: NA; d_gene: NA; v_gene: TRBV23-1; CDR3aa: CASSLMHRGMMNTEAFF; CDR3nt: TGCGCCAGCAGTCTTATGCATAGGGGAATGATGAACACTGAAGCTTTCTTT
j_gene: TRBJ1-5; abundance: NA; d_gene: NA; v_gene: TRBV27; CDR3aa: CASGEAHQPQHF; CDR3nt: TGTGCCAGCGGGGAGGCCCATCAGCCCCAGCATTTT
j_gene: TRBJ1-5; abundance: NA; d_gene: NA; v_gene: TRBV28; CDR3aa: CASSLNPGMSQPQHF; CDR3nt: TGTGCCAGCAGTTTAAATCCGGGAATGAGCCAGCCCCAGCATTTT
j_gene: TRBJ2-7; abundance: NA; d_gene: TRBD1; v_gene: TRBV30; CDR3aa: CAWTGQGYYEQYF; CDR3nt: TGTGCCTGGACGGGACAGGGATACTACGAGCAGTACTTC
j_gene: TRBJ1-1; abundance: NA; d_gene: NA; v_gene: TRBV9; CDR3aa: CASSGAGDTEAFF; CDR3nt: TGTGCCAGCAGCGGAGCAGGGGACACTGAAGCTTTCTTT
j_gene: TRBJ1-2; abundance: NA; d_gene: TRBD1; v_gene: TRBV10-3; CDR3aa: CAIRETGTGDRGYTF; CDR3nt: TGTGCCATCAGGGAAACCGGGACAGGGGATCGTGGCTACACCTTC